These T cell receptor beta chains were read from a single sample in a study of T cells in Graves' hyperthyroidism and ophthalmopathy. One entry per CDR3 protein, called by TCRdb with MiXCR from the multiplex PCR reads. The profile shows hundreds of thousands of distinct CDR3 sequences, about a sixth of them singletons. Sequencing was done on a sample of blood. The receptor source for this set is a woman aged 60 to 75 with Graves' ophthalmopathy. The CDR3 runs from the conserved cysteine through the conserved F or W. D genes are given only for firm matches. The size field is filled for only some rows; it gives once, few, many or a size class.

size: few; J: TRBJ1-3; V: TRBV5-1; length: 16; D: TRBD1; DNA: TGCGCCAGCAGCGGACCGGGAAGGGGGCTTGGAAACACCATATATTTT; CDR3: CASSGPGRGLGNTIYF
size: many; J: TRBJ2-1; V: TRBV6-2/TRBV6-3; length: 15; D: -; DNA: TGTGCCAGCGGCCTGGATGGAGGGAACTACAATGAGCAGTTCTTC; CDR3: CASGLDGGNYNEQFF
size: many; J: TRBJ2-1; V: TRBV5-1; length: 15; D: TRBD2; DNA: TGCGCCAGCGGGACTAGCGGGAGCTCCTACAATGAGCAGTTCTTC; CDR3: CASGTSGSSYNEQFF
size: many; J: TRBJ2-1; V: TRBV10-3; length: 16; D: TRBD2; DNA: TGTGCCATCAGAAAATCTAGCGGGGGGGACTACAATGAGCAGTTCTTC; CDR3: CAIRKSSGGDYNEQFF
size: few; J: TRBJ1-1; V: TRBV4-3; length: 13; D: -; DNA: TGCGCCAGCAGCCTACATCCCAGAGATGAAGCTTTCTTT; CDR3: CASSLHPRDEAFF
size: many; J: TRBJ1-1; V: TRBV20-1; length: 13; D: -; DNA: TGCAGTGCCCCAGGGGACGTGAACACTGAAGCTTTCTTT; CDR3: CSAPGDVNTEAFF
size: -; J: TRBJ2-5; V: TRBV5-5; length: 14; D: -; DNA: TGTGCCAGCAGCTTGGAAGGGCAGGGACCAAATCAGTACTTC; CDR3: CASSLEGQGPNQYF
size: many; J: TRBJ2-1; V: TRBV7-9; length: 15; D: TRBD2; DNA: TGTGCCAGCAGCCCTCCGGGACTAGTCTACAATGAGCAGTTCTTC; CDR3: CASSPPGLVYNEQFF
size: -; J: TRBJ2-5; V: TRBV10-3; length: 13; D: -; DNA: TGTGCCATCAGTGGTGCAGGGCTAGAGACCCAGTACTTC; CDR3: CAISGAGLETQYF
size: many; J: TRBJ1-2; V: TRBV6-2/TRBV6-3; length: 15; D: -; DNA: TGTGCCAGCAGTTACGCCCCGACTGATGGGTATGGCTACACCTTC; CDR3: CASSYAPTDGYGYTF
size: few; J: TRBJ1-5; V: TRBV19; length: 16; D: TRBD1; DNA: TGTGCCAGTAGTATAGTAGGACAGGGCCTCAATCAGCCCCAGCATTTT; CDR3: CASSIVGQGLNQPQHF
size: -; J: TRBJ2-7; V: TRBV29-1; length: 15; D: TRBD2; DNA: TGCAGCGTTGAAGATAGCGGGAGCCCACCCTACGGGCAGTACTTC; CDR3: CSVEDSGSPPYGQYF
size: many; J: TRBJ1-2; V: TRBV7-2; length: 13; D: -; DNA: TGTGCCAGCAGCTCCGCAGGGGCTTGGGGCTACACCTTC; CDR3: CASSSAGAWGYTF
size: -; J: TRBJ1-6; V: TRBV12-3/TRBV12-4; length: 14; D: TRBD1; DNA: TGTGCCAGCAGTTTGGGGCAGGGGGTGTCACCCCTCCACTTT; CDR3: CASSLGQGVSPLHF
size: -; J: TRBJ1-1; V: TRBV25-1; length: 14; D: -; DNA: TGTGCCAGCAGTCATGGGGGCCCCAGCACTGAAGCTTTCTTT; CDR3: CASSHGGPSTEAFF
size: few; J: TRBJ1-2; V: TRBV19; length: 14; D: TRBD1; DNA: TGTGCCAGTAGTCTACCGACAGGGGAGGATGGCTACACCTTC; CDR3: CASSLPTGEDGYTF
size: many; J: TRBJ2-3; V: TRBV7-3; length: 13; D: -; DNA: TGTGCCAGCAGCCGGGGTCCCACAGATACGCAGTATTTT; CDR3: CASSRGPTDTQYF
size: few; J: TRBJ1-6; V: TRBV20-1; length: 16; D: -; DNA: TGCAGTGCTAGACGGGAGGGGTTCTCCTATAATTCACCCCTCCACTTT; CDR3: CSARREGFSYNSPLHF
size: many; J: TRBJ1-4; V: TRBV15; length: 16; D: -; DNA: TGTGCCACCAGCAGAGGAAATGGGGCTTCGAAAGAAAAACTGTTTTTT; CDR3: CATSRGNGASKEKLFF
size: -; J: TRBJ1-2; V: TRBV12-3/TRBV12-4; length: 15; D: TRBD1; DNA: TGTGCCAGCAGAATGGGTGGTGTACAGGGGGGCGGCTACACCTTC; CDR3: CASRMGGVQGGGYTF
size: many; J: TRBJ1-5; V: TRBV12-3/TRBV12-4; length: 15; D: TRBD1; DNA: TGTGCCAGCAGGGGACAGGGAGGGAGCAATCAGCCCCAGCATTTT; CDR3: CASRGQGGSNQPQHF
size: -; J: TRBJ2-2; V: TRBV5-1; length: 17; D: -; DNA: TGCGCCAGCAGCTTGCTTGGAAAACTTTCGAACACCGGGGAGCTGTTTTTT; CDR3: CASSLLGKLSNTGELFF
size: -; J: TRBJ1-4; V: TRBV7-9; length: 16; D: TRBD1; DNA: TGTGCCAGCAGCGCGGGGGACAGGACAACTAATGAAAAACTGTTTTTT; CDR3: CASSAGDRTTNEKLFF
size: many; J: TRBJ2-7; V: TRBV7-2; length: 14; D: TRBD2; DNA: TGTGCCAGCAGCTTCTTTCGGGAGGTGGACGAGCAGTACTTC; CDR3: CASSFFREVDEQYF